This is a list of T cell receptor beta chains from one sample in a study of beta chain features in type 1 diabetes. The repertoire was sequenced with immunoSEQ multiplex PCR; TCRdb's copy has only in-frame clones and lacks some. The sample holds about half a million clones, approximately 31% seen once. The sample was naive CD4+ T cells from blood. These receptors all come from a man in his late teens or twenties in good health. CDR3s include the opening cysteine and the closing phenylalanine or tryptophan. The D gene is left open where the match is weak. Some rows have no size entry. The others give once, few or many, or a class for an expanded clone.

size	V	D	J	CDR3	DNA
.	TRBV30	TRBD2	TRBJ2-5	CAWRLAGKETQYF	TGTGCCTGGAGGCTAGCGGGAAAAGAGACCCAGTACTTC
few	TRBV4-1	.	TRBJ2-3	CASAAKSGRDTQYF	TGCGCCAGCGCCGCCAAGAGCGGACGAGATACGCAGTATTTT
.	TRBV9	.	TRBJ2-1	CASSPRQLAYNEQFF	TGTGCCAGCAGCCCCCGCCAGCTGGCTTACAATGAGCAGTTCTTC
.	TRBV2	TRBD1	TRBJ2-7	CASTRDAGGEQYF	TGTGCCAGTACCCGGGACGCAGGGGGCGAGCAGTACTTC
few	TRBV14	.	TRBJ1-2	CASSRVDYGYTF	TGTGCCAGCAGCCGAGTCGACTATGGCTACACCTTC
.	TRBV30	TRBD2	TRBJ2-1	CAWSVRRTSGILDEQFF	TGTGCCTGGAGTGTACGCAGGACTAGCGGGATTCTCGATGAGCAGTTCTTC
few	TRBV29-1	.	TRBJ2-3	CSVVPGSADTQYF	TGCAGCGTTGTGCCGGGAAGCGCAGATACGCAGTATTTT
.	TRBV4-3	TRBD2	TRBJ2-4	CASSLLAGDFNIQYF	TGCGCCAGCAGCCTCCTAGCGGGAGATTTCAACATTCAGTACTTC
.	TRBV25-1	TRBD1	TRBJ1-2	CASSEPGQSVGYTF	TGTGCCAGCAGTGAGCCGGGACAGTCGGTGGGCTACACCTTC
few	TRBV9	.	TRBJ1-2	CASSVQVHYGYTF	TGTGCCAGCAGCGTTCAGGTCCACTATGGCTACACCTTC
few	TRBV18	TRBD1	TRBJ2-7	CASSTGSYEQYF	TGTGCCAGCTCGACAGGGTCCTACGAGCAGTACTTC
.	TRBV5-1	TRBD2	TRBJ2-1	CASSSGRDNEQFF	TGCGCCAGCAGTAGCGGGAGGGATAATGAGCAGTTCTTC
.	TRBV7-3	.	TRBJ2-1	CASSLGRLGYNEQFF	TGTGCCAGCAGCTTAGGTCGCCTGGGCTACAATGAGCAGTTCTTC
.	TRBV5-1	TRBD2	TRBJ2-1	CASSGGGTGYNEQFF	TGCGCCAGCAGCGGCGGGGGTACAGGCTACAATGAGCAGTTCTTC
.	TRBV28	.	TRBJ2-1	CASLSASSYNEQFF	TGTGCCAGTCTTAGCGCCAGCTCCTACAATGAGCAGTTCTTC
few	TRBV7-2	TRBD2	TRBJ2-7	CASSLAGGPQNEQYF	TGTGCCAGCAGCTTAGCGGGAGGGCCCCAGAACGAGCAGTACTTC
few	TRBV28	.	TRBJ2-4	CASSLLGGNIQYF	TGTGCCAGCAGTTTATTGGGGGGCAACATTCAGTACTTC
.	TRBV5-4	TRBD2	TRBJ2-4	CASSPIAGKWEF	TGTGCCAGCAGCCCCATAGCGGGGAAATGGGAATTC
.	TRBV30	TRBD1	TRBJ2-3	CAWSPGTGFTDTQYF	TGTGCCTGGAGTCCAGGGACAGGATTCACAGATACGCAGTATTTT
.	TRBV30	.	TRBJ1-2	CAWTTWYGYTF	TGTGCCTGGACAACGTGGTATGGCTACACCTTC
.	TRBV9	.	TRBJ1-2	CASSVDQGANYGYTF	TGTGCCAGCAGCGTAGACCAGGGCGCTAACTATGGCTACACCTTC
few	TRBV7-3	.	TRBJ2-2	CASSGLLNTGELFF	TGTGCCAGCAGCGGACTACTGAACACCGGGGAGCTGTTTTTT
few	TRBV29-1	.	TRBJ2-7	CSVEDPGNSYEQYF	TGCAGCGTTGAAGATCCGGGGAACTCCTACGAGCAGTACTTC
once	TRBV7-9	.	TRBJ2-6	CASSINDRSSGANVLTF	TGTGCCAGCAGCATCAACGACAGATCCTCTGGGGCCAACGTCCTGACTTTC
.	TRBV6-5	TRBD1	TRBJ1-2	CASSYSRTGYGYTF	TGTGCCAGCAGTTACTCGAGGACAGGCTATGGCTACACCTTC
few	TRBV30	TRBD1	TRBJ2-5	CAWDRAVGETQYF	TGTGCCTGGGACAGGGCGGTTGGGGAGACCCAGTACTTC
few	TRBV2	.	TRBJ2-3	CASSEARDTQYF	TGTGCCAGCAGTGAAGCCCGGGATACGCAGTATTTT
few	TRBV21-1	.	TRBJ2-4	CASSGPIATSDIQYF	TGTGCCAGCAGCGGGCCTATCGCGACTAGTGACATTCAGTACTTC
few	TRBV14	TRBD2	TRBJ2-6	CASSQVASGSGRGANVLTF	TGTGCCAGCAGCCAAGTGGCTAGCGGGAGTGGGAGAGGGGCCAACGTCCTGACTTTC
few	TRBV29-1	.	TRBJ1-1	CSAPRGGNTEAFF	TGCAGCGCCCCCCGGGGGGGTAACACTGAAGCTTTCTTT
.	TRBV20-1	.	TRBJ2-1	CSAYQNEQFF	TGCAGTGCATACCAAAATGAGCAGTTCTTC
.	TRBV25-1	.	TRBJ1-1	CASSGRYMNTEAFF	TGTGCCAGCAGTGGGCGATACATGAACACTGAAGCTTTCTTT
few	TRBV5-6	.	TRBJ2-1	CASSLVLQPLYNEQFF	TGTGCCAGCAGCTTGGTTCTACAGCCGTTATACAATGAGCAGTTCTTC
few	TRBV14	.	TRBJ2-5	CASSLSGQEETQYF	TGTGCCAGCAGCCTCTCCGGGCAAGAGGAGACCCAGTACTTC
.	TRBV5-6	.	TRBJ2-5	CASSADRGQETQYF	TGTGCCAGCAGCGCGGACAGAGGGCAAGAGACCCAGTACTTC
few	TRBV15	TRBD1	TRBJ2-5	CATTRPQGQTETQYF	TGTGCCACCACCAGACCACAGGGGCAAACGGAGACCCAGTACTTC
.	TRBV30	TRBD1	TRBJ2-3	CAWSRQGADTQYF	TGTGCCTGGAGTCGGCAGGGGGCAGATACGCAGTATTTT
.	TRBV2	.	TRBJ2-3	CASSERGRDPDTQYF	TGTGCCAGCAGTGAGCGTGGCAGGGACCCAGATACGCAGTATTTT
few	TRBV4-3	TRBD1	TRBJ1-4	CASSQVWDRLQKLFF	TGCGCCAGCAGCCAAGTATGGGACAGGCTTCAAAAACTGTTTTTT
few	TRBV2	.	TRBJ2-3	CASSERGREAAGTQYF	TGTGCCAGCAGTGAAAGGGGGCGGGAGGCCGCCGGGACGCAGTATTTT
few	TRBV15	TRBD1	TRBJ2-7	CATSRVQTGGVYEQYF	TGTGCCACCAGCAGAGTACAGACAGGGGGCGTTTACGAGCAGTACTTC
few	TRBV4-1	.	TRBJ2-7	CASSRPGTAGEQYF	TGCGCCAGCAGCCGACCCGGGACGGCGGGGGAGCAGTACTTC
once	TRBV2	TRBD2	TRBJ2-1	CASSGLAGPAYNEQFF	TGTGCCAGCAGCGGACTAGCGGGGCCGGCCTACAATGAGCAGTTCTTC